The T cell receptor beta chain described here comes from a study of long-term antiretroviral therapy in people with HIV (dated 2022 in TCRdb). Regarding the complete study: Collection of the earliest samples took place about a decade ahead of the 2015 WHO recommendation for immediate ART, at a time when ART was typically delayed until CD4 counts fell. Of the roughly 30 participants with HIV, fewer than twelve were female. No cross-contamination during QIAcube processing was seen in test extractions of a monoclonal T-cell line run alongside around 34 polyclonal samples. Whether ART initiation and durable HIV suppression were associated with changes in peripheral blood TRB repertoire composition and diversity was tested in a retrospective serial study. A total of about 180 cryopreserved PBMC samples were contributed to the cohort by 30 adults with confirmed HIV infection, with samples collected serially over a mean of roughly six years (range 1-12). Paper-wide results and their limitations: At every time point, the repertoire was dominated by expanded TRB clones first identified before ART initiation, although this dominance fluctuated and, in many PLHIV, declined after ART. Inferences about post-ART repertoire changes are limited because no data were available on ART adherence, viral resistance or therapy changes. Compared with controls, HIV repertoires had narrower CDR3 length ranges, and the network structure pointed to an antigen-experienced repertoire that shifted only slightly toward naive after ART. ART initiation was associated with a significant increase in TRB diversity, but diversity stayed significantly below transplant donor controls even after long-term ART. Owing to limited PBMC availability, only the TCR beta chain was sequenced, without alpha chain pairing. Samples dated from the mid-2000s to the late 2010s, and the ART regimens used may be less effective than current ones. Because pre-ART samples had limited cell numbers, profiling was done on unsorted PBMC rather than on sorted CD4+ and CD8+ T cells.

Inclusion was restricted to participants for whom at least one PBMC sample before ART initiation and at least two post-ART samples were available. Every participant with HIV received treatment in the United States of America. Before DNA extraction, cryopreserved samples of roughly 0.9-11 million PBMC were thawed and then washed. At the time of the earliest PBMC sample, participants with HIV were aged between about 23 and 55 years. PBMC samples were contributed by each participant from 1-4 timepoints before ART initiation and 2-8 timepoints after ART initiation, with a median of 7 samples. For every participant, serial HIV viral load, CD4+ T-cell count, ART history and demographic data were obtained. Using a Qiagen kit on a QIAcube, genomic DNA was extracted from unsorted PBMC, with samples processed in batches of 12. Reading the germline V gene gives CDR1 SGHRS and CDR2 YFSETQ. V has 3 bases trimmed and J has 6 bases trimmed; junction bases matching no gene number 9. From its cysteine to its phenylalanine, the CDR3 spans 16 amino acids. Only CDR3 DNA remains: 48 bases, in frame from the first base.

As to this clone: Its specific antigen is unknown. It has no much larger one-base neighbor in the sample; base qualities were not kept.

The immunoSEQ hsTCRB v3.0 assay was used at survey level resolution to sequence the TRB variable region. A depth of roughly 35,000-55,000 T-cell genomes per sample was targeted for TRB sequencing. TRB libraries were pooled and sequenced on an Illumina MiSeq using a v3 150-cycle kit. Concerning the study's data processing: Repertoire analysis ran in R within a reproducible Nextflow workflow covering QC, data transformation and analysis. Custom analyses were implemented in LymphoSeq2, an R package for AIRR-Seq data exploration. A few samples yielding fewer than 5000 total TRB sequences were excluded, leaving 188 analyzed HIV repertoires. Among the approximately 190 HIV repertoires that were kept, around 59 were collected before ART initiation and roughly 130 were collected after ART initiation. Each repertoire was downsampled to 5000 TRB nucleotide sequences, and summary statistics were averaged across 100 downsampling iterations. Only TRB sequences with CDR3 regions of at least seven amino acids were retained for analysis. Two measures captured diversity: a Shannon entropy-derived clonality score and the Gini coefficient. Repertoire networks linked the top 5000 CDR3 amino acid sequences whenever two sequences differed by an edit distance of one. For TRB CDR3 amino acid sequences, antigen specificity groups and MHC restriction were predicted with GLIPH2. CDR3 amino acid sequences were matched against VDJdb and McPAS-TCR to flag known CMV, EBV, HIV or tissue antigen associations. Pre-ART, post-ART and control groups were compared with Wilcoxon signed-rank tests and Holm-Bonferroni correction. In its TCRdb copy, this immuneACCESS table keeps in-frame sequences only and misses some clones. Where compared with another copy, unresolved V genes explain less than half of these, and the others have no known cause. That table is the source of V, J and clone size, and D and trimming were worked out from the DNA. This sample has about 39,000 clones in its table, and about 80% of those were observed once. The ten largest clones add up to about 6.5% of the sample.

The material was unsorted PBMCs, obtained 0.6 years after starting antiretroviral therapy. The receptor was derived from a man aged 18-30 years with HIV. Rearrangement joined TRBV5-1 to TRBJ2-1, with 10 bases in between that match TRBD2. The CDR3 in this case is CASSYSGLAYPNEQFF. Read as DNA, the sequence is TGCGCCAGCAGCTACTCGGGACTAGCGTATCCCAATGAGCAGTTCTTC.